The present T cell receptor beta chain was sequenced within a study of blood T cell repertoires in COVID-19. Study information: Researchers got acute and convalescent COVID-19 samples from the United States, Italy and Spain.

Under the authors' procedure: Amplification from reference gene primers served as the basis for estimated nucleated cell counts. The protocol was immunoSEQ multiplex PCR, while the TCRdb copy is restricted to in-frame clones and leaves out a portion. From that table come the V and J calls and clone size; the DNA was used to work out D and trimming. Counted here are about 340,000 clones, approximately 90% occurring once; the ten biggest clones make up roughly 3.4%. V was cut by 0 bases and J by 7 bases, with 10 bases left in between. CDR1 MNHEY and CDR2 SMNVEV come from the germline V gene (reference sequence). The CDR3 runs 15 residues.

The origin of this receptor is a woman aged 18-29 years who had recovered from COVID-19. Sequences were obtained from peripheral blood. V and J are TRBV27 and TRBJ1-6; maybe TRBD1 (5 bases). The CDR3 loop reads CASSLSRGNNSPLHF. The CDR3 region has the DNA TGTGCCAGCAGTTTATCTCGGGGGAACAATTCACCCCTCCACTTT.